The next 12 T cell receptor beta chains were all read from a single sample in a study of Graves' ophthalmopathy and Graves' hyperthyroidism. RNA transcripts were the source from which TCR beta CDR3 regions were amplified. Following a first-round RT-PCR that used HTBI primers, a second-round multiplex PCR was carried out. TCRdb called the multiplex PCR reads again in MiXCR, with one record for every CDR3 protein. The data show over 500,000 distinct CDR3 sequences, about a fifth seen once. The sample comprised peripheral blood. These receptors were obtained from a young woman with stable Graves' hyperthyroidism. Some clones in this sample may be carry-over from other donors' samples.

This clonotype was picked up many times. The chain couples TRBV20-1 to TRBJ2-5; D is ambiguous. Trimming removed 1 base from V and 4 bases from J, with 13 bases in between. From germline, CDR1 is DFQATT and CDR2 SNEGSKA (reference sequence). There are 14 residues in the CDR3. The CDR3: CSARAVASLETQYF. The CDR3 coding sequence is TGCAGTGCTAGAGCCGTGGCCTCACTAGAGACCCAGTACTTC.

This clonotype has ten or more counts. The CDR3 loop is CASSHDRGGAVSGANVLTF. DNA for the CDR3: TGTGCCAGCAGCCACGATAGGGGGGGAGCCGTCTCTGGGGCCAACGTCCTGACTTTC. The J gene is TRBJ2-6, the V gene TRBV11-1; the D gene is possibly TRBD2 (7 bases). V was cut by 5 bases and J by 0 bases, with 20 bases left in between. Germline CDR1 and CDR2: SGHAT and FQDESV (reference sequence). The CDR3 has 19 residues.

The chain couples TRBV30 to TRBJ2-2; D is unclear. Germline CDR1 is GTSNPN and CDR2 is SVGIG (reference sequence). Trimming shortened V by 3 bases and J by 3 bases, and 8 bases separated the two germline ends. This CDR3 has 13 residues. The chain's CDR3 is CAWSETHTGELFF. CDR3 nucleotide sequence: TGTGCCTGGAGCGAAACTCACACCGGGGAGCTGTTTTTT.

There are many counts of this clonotype. V gene TRBV11-1 combines with J gene TRBJ2-2, with D maybe TRBD1 (6 bases). This CDR3 comprises 16 residues. The germline V and J ends were trimmed by 5 bases and 1 base, with 14 bases remaining between them. CDR1 and CDR2 (germline): SGHAT, FQDESV (reference sequence). CDR3 DNA sequence: TGTGCCAGCAGCAGTCCCGGGACACGGAACACCGGGGAGCTGTTTTTT. As protein: CASSSPGTRNTGELFF.

The chain combines TRBV29-1 with TRBJ2-7; D gene unclear. The CDR3 has 14 amino acids. Trimming took 2 bases from V and 0 from J, leaving 11 bases between them. Germline V lookup: CDR1 SQVTM, CDR2 ANQGSEA. The CDR3 is CSVESVDGSYEQYF. CDR3 nucleotides: TGCAGCGTTGAAAGTGTGGACGGCTCCTACGAGCAGTACTTC.

The table lists this clonotype with a count of one. The chain carries TRBV12-3 or TRBV12-4 and TRBJ2-5; TRBD2 agrees at 10 bases. V shed 6 bases and J 3 bases; nucleotides not matched to a gene: 10. CDR3 length: 16 residues. The CDR3 protein is CASSPVTSGKEETQYF. The DNA for the CDR3 is TGTGCCAGCAGCCCTGTAACTAGCGGGAAAGAAGAGACCCAGTACTTC.

There are many counts of this clonotype. The V and J genes are TRBV2 and TRBJ1-1; tentative D call: TRBD1 (5 bases). Germline lookup yields CDR1 SNHLY and CDR2 FYNNEI. V was clipped by 3 bases and J by 4 bases, with 12 bases between them. This CDR3 is 14 amino acids long. The CDR3 sequence: CASSEGRRATEAFF. CDR3 DNA sequence: TGTGCCAGCAGTGAGGGGCGGCGGGCCACTGAAGCTTTCTTT.

Note on this clonotype: This sequence may be a read error, since a much larger clone differs from it by one base. This chain links TRBV5-1 with TRBJ2-2; D unresolved. From germline, CDR1 is SGHRS and CDR2 YFSETQ. CDR3 length equals 14 residues. The CDR3 region has the DNA TGCGCCCGCAGCTTGGTGGTCGGCACCGGGGAGCTGTTTTTT. Translation gives CARSLVVGTGELFF. Looking up the rest from reference TRBV5-1 and TRBJ2-2 gives the full variable domain: KAGVTQTPRYLIKTRGQQVTLSCSPISGHRSVSWYQQTPGQGLQFLFEYFSETQRNKGNFPGRFSGRQFSNSRSEMNVSTLELGDSALYLCARSLVVGTGELFFGEGSRLTVL.

This clonotype was observed many times. V and J are TRBV5-1 and TRBJ2-7; 8 bases are a match to TRBD1. Trimming removed 4 bases from V and 7 bases from J; junction bases left unmatched: 10. Looked up from germline, CDR1 is SGHRS and CDR2 is YFSETQ. This CDR3 region has 14 residues. CDR3 loop: CASSGGQVPSEQYF. Here the CDR3 DNA reads TGCGCCAGCAGCGGGGGACAGGTCCCCTCTGAGCAGTACTTC.

This clonotype was detected ten times or more. The gene calls are TRBV27 and TRBJ2-7; weak D call: TRBD1 (6 bases). CDR1 and CDR2 (germline): MNHEY, SMNVEV (reference sequence). Trimming shortened V by 3 bases and J by 1 base, and 10 bases separated the two germline ends. The CDR3 contains 14 residues. The CDR3 DNA reads TGTGCCAGCAGTTTTGCGGACAGATCCTACGAGCAGTACTTC. As protein: CASSFADRSYEQYF.

This clonotype was counted many times. The V gene is TRBV27, the J gene TRBJ1-2, with a tentative D call TRBD1 (5 bases). V was shortened by 1 base and J by 8 bases, with 14 bases between the two germline ends. The germline gives CDR1 MNHEY, CDR2 SMNVEV (reference sequence). CDR3 length: 14 residues. The DNA of the CDR3 is TGTGCCAGCAGTTTATTACGGGCCAAGGGGGGCTACACCTTC. Protein: CASSLLRAKGGYTF.

This clonotype was detected only a few times. The chain joins TRBV5-1 to TRBJ2-2, with 9 bases that match TRBD1. The germline CDR1 and CDR2 sequences are SGHRS and YFSETQ. CDR3 length: 15 amino acids. V shed 6 bases, J shed 0 bases, and the junction held 3 bases outside the gene matches. The CDR3 nucleotides read TGCGCCAGCAATACAGGGGGCGCGAACACCGGGGAGCTGTTTTTT. Amino acid sequence: CASNTGGANTGELFF. The full variable domain, its missing parts supplied by reference TRBV5-1 and TRBJ2-2, is KAGVTQTPRYLIKTRGQQVTLSCSPISGHRSVSWYQQTPGQGLQFLFEYFSETQRNKGNFPGRFSGRQFSNSRSEMNVSTLELGDSALYLCASNTGGANTGELFFGEGSRLTVL.